This T cell receptor beta chain originates from a study of CD8 T cells in Susac syndrome. Relapsing-remitting disease, either stable or active, was present in the treatment-naive patients who were the multiple sclerosis controls. The authors negatively isolated CD8+ and CD4+ T cells and FACS-enriched TEMRA cells. RNA in amounts of roughly 0.5 to 1 ug was reverse transcribed with random hexamers. Amplification of the TCR beta CDR3 was carried out by immunoSEQ multiplex PCR, which spanned a total of 54 Vbeta and 13 Jbeta segments. TCRdb used MiXCR to reprocess the immunoSEQ multiplex PCR reads, holding one entry per CDR3 protein. The sample records 200,000 or so distinct CDR3 sequences, about 96% being singletons. A single count supports this clonotype. Looked up from germline, CDR1 is KGHSH and CDR2 is LQKENI. This CDR3 has 13 amino acids. V shed 8 bases and J shed 2 bases, with 12 bases lying between them.

The chain carries TRBV18 and TRBJ2-5; tentatively, D is TRBD1 (5 bases). The origin of this receptor is a human donor with multiple sclerosis. The sample consisted of CD4+ T cells from PBMCs. CDR3 region: CASGATEQETQYF. The CDR3 region has the DNA TGTGCCAGCGGGGCCACAGAACAAGAGACCCAGTACTTC.